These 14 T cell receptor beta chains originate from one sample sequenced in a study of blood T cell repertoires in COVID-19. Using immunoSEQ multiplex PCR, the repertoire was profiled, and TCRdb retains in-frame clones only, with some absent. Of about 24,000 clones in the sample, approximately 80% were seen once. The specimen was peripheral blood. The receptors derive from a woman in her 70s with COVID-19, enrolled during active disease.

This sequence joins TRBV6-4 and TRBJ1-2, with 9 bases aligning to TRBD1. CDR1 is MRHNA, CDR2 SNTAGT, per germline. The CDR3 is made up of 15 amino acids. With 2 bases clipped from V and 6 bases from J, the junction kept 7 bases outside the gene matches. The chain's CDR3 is CASSDTGTGRNGYTF. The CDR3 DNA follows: TGTGCCAGCAGTGACACGGGGACAGGGAGGAATGGCTACACCTTC.

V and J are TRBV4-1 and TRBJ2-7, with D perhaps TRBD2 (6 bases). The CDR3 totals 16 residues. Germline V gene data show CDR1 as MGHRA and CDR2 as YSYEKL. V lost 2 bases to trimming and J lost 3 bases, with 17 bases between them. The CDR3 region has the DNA TGCGCCAGCAGCCAACTGCGGGGAATCAGGTTCTACGAGCAGTACTTC. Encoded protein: CASSQLRGIRFYEQYF.

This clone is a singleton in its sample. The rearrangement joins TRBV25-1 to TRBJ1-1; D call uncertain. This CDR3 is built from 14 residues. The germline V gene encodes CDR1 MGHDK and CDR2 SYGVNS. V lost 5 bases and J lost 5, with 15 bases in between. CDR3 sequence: CASSPSGRWTEAFF. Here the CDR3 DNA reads TGTGCCAGCAGTCCGTCCGGGAGGTGGACTGAAGCTTTCTTT.

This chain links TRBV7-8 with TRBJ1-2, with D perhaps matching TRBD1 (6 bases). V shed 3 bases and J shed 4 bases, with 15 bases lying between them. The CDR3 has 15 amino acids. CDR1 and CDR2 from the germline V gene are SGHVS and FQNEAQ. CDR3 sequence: CASSLRGGMIYGYTF. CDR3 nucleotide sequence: TGTGCCAGCAGCTTGAGGGGGGGGATGATCTATGGCTACACCTTC. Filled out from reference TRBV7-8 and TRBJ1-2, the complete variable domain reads GAGVSQSPRYKVAKRGQDVALRCDPISGHVSLFWYQQALGQGPEFLTYFQNEAQLDKSGLPSDRFFAERPEGSVSTLKIQRTQQEDSAVYLCASSLRGGMIYGYTFGSGTRLTVV.

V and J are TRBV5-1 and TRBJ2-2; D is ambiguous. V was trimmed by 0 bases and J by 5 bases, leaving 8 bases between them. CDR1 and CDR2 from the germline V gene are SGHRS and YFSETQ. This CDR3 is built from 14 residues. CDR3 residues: CASSLGMRTGELFF. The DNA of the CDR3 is TGCGCCAGCAGCTTGGGGATGAGGACCGGGGAGCTGTTTTTT.

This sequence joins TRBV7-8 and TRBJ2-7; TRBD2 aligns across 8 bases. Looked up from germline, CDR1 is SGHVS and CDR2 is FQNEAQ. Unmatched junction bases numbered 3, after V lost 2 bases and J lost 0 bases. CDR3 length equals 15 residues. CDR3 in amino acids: CASSLSGGPSYEQYF. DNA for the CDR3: TGTGCCAGCAGCTTAAGCGGGGGACCCTCCTACGAGCAGTACTTC.

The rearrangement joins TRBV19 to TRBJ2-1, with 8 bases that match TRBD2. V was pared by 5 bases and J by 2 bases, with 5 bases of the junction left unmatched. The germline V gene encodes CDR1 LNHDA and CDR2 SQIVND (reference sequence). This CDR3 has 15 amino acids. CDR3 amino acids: CASSRLAGTYNEQFF. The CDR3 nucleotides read TGTGCCAGTAGTCGATTAGCGGGAACCTACAATGAGCAGTTCTTC.

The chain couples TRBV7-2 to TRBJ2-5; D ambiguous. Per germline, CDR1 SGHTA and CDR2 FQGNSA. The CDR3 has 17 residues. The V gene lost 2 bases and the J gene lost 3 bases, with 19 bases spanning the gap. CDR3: CASSLPRRRSAKETQYF. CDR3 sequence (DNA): TGTGCCAGCAGCTTACCCCGCCGGCGGAGCGCGAAAGAGACCCAGTACTTC.

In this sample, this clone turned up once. The chain's CDR3 is CAISETPNTEAFF. The DNA for the CDR3 is TGTGCCATCAGTGAGACACCGAACACTGAAGCTTTCTTT. This chain links TRBV10-3 with TRBJ1-1; D not resolved. CDR3 length: 13 amino acids. V lost 2 bases, J lost 1 base, and 5 bases lay in between. Per the germline V gene, CDR1 is ENHRY and CDR2 is SYGVKD.

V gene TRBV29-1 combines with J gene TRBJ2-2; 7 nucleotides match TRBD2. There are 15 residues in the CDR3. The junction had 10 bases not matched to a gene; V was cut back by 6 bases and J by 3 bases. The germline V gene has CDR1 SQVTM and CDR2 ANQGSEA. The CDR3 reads CSVALGAGDTGELFF. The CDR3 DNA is TGCAGCGTGGCCCTCGGGGCGGGAGACACCGGGGAGCTGTTTTTT.

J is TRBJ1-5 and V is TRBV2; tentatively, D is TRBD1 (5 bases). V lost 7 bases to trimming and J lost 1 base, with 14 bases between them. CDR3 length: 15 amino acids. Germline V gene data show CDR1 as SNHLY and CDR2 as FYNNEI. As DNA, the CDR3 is TGTGCCAGCATGAAGGGCAGGGCCAGCAATCAGCCCCAGCATTTT. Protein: CASMKGRASNQPQHF.

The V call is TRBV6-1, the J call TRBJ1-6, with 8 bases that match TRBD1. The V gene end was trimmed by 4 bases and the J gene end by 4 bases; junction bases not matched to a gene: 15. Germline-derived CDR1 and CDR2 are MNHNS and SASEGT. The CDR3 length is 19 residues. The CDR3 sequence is CASSGTHLQGAFYNSPLHF. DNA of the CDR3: TGTGCCAGCAGTGGCACTCACCTTCAGGGGGCTTTTTATAATTCACCCCTCCACTTT.

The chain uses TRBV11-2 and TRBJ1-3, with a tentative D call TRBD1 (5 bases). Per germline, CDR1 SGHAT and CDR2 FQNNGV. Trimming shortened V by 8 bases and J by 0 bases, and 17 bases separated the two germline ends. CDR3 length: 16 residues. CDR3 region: CASRGGGKSSGNTIYF. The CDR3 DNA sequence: TGTGCCAGCCGGGGGGGAGGCAAGAGCTCTGGAAACACCATATATTTT.

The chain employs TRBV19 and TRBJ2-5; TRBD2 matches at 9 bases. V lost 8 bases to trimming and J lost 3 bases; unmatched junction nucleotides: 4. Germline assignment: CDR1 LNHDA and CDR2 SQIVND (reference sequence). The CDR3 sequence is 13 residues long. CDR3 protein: CASGTSTKETQYF. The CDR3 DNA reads TGTGCCAGTGGGACTAGCACGAAAGAGACCCAGTACTTC.